This T cell receptor beta chain was identified in a study of cytotoxic CD8 clonotypes in ibrutinib-treated CLL. Assay: immunoSEQ multiplex PCR; the TCRdb copy retains only in-frame clones and omits some. The repertoire holds over 200,000 clones, with 79% as singletons. A note on this clone: Its antigen is undetermined.

Between the trimmed V and J ends, which lost 0 bases and 12 bases, there was a span of 6 bases. The germline gives CDR1 SGHNT, CDR2 YENEEA. The CDR3 has 12 residues. General observations from the study: Rising at ibrutinib response, clonality subsequently fell back toward baseline at progression.

The V gene is TRBV11-3, the J gene TRBJ1-6; D ambiguous. The TCR was taken from a human donor with chronic lymphocytic leukemia. The sequences come from PBMCs, collected after 12 months of ibrutinib treatment. Here the CDR3 DNA reads TGTGCCAGCAGCTTAGATCTCGGACCCCTCCACTTT. Its protein is CASSLDLGPLHF.